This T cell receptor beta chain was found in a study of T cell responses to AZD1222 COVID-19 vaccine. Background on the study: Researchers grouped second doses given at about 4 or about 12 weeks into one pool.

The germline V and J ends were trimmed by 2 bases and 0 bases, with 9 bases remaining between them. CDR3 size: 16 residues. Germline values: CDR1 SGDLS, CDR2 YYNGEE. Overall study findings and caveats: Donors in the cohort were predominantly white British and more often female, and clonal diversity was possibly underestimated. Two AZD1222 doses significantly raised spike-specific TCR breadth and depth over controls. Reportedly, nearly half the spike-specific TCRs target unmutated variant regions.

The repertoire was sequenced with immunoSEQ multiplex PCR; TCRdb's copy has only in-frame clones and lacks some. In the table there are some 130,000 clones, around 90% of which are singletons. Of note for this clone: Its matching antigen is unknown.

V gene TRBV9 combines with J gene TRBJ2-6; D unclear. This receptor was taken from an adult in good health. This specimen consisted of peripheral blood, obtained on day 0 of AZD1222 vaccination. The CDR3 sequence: CASSVREISGANVLTF. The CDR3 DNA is TGTGCCAGCAGCGTCCGAGAGATCTCTGGGGCCAACGTCCTGACTTTC.